This TCR beta chain was sequenced during a study of blood T cell repertoires in COVID-19. Study details: Acute and convalescent COVID-19 specimens originated in the United States, Italy and Spain. T cells, B-cell-depleted T cells, or PBMCs supplied cDNA or gDNA.

The authors' processing: Quantification of nucleated cells was approximated via reference gene primer amplification. Assay: immunoSEQ multiplex PCR; the TCRdb copy retains only in-frame clones and omits some. Clonal size and the V and J genes are those of that table, whereas D and trimming came from the DNA. The sample includes about 50,000 clones, 75% to 90% of them seen just once. Sequenced input: peripheral blood. The receptor comes from a woman aged 60-70 years with COVID-19, enrolled during active disease.

CDR3 region: CASSQDLLGGSSNEKLFF. As DNA, the CDR3 is TGTGCCAGCAGCCAAGATCTCTTAGGGGGCTCGTCTAATGAAAAACTGTTTTTT. The rearrangement joins TRBV4-2 to TRBJ1-4; 7 bases are a match to TRBD1. CDR1 LGHNA and CDR2 YNFKEQ come from the germline V gene. The J segment lost 3 bases and the V segment lost 0 bases, leaving 10 bases of the junction unmatched. The CDR3 is made up of 18 amino acids.